This note documents a single T cell receptor beta chain sequence. Its antigen is currently unknown. Constant-segment primers served in 5'RACE that generated TCR alpha and TCR beta cDNA libraries bearing sample barcodes and UMIs. TCRdb fed the 5' RACE reads into MiXCR, producing one record per CDR3 protein. The sample gives under 200,000 distinct CDR3 sequences, around a tenth of which show up once; approximately 3.8% is in the top ten. The V and J ends lost 5 bases and 5 bases respectively, with 15 bases between them. CDR3 length equals 14 residues. These data come from a study of T-cell memory formation after mild COVID-19. Broader study findings: There was a balanced CD4/CD8 profile in clones contracting day 15 to 85, and later expanders leaned CD4+. Mostly located in CM and EM were contracting CD4+ clones, with contracting CD8+ clones located in EMRA. Still unconfirmed is whether the second-wave clones peaking on day 37 recognized SARS-CoV-2.

The receptor was isolated from a young man who had mild COVID-19 (a few samples of this study predate the infection). Cell type and time point are not known. The chain joins TRBV12-3 or TRBV12-4 to TRBJ1-1; D is possibly TRBD1 (6 bases). Sequences were obtained from PBMCs or a T cell subset sorted from them (not recorded which). CDR3 region: CASSRTRGRTEAFF. The CDR3 DNA sequence: TGTGCCAGCAGTAGAACCAGGGGAAGGACTGAAGCTTTCTTT.